The clone carrying this T cell receptor beta chain has just a few counts. These data originate in a study of blood T cells in healthy people across ages. Next came a second PCR, run for roughly 6 to 11 cycles, which used a sample-barcoded 5' primer along with a J-beta primer mix. From the 5' RACE reads, TCRdb called clonotypes with MiXCR, one entry per CDR3 protein. The sample holds 1.5 million to 1.8 million distinct CDR3 sequences, approximately 43% seen once. Germline CDR1 is LGHNA and CDR2 is YSLEER. Trimming left V 4 bases short and J 0 bases short, with 12 bases between. This CDR3 region has 15 residues.

The TCR sequence derives from a woman aged 18-29 years in good health. This chain links TRBV4-3 with TRBJ1-1; D not resolved. Material: blood. The DNA for the CDR3 is TGCGCCAGCAGCCTTAAGGCCATTATGAACACTGAAGCTTTCTTT. Its protein is CASSLKAIMNTEAFF.